These T cell receptor beta chains were read from a single sample in a study of cytomegalovirus exposure and HLA in healthy donors. The assay was immunoSEQ multiplex PCR, and TCRdb's table has in-frame clones only and misses some. Here the sample spans hundreds of thousands of clones, 80% to 90% being singletons. The sequencing input was PBMCs. These receptors all stem from a man in his thirties or forties in good health and CMV-seronegative. Each CDR3 is given with its conserved first and last residue. The D gene is left open where the match is weak. Expanded clones get a size class; other rows say once, few or many, or leave the size out.

TRBJ2-3	TRBD1	NA	TRBV28	CATWTGHTQYF	TGTGCCACCTGGACAGGACATACGCAGTATTTT
TRBJ2-5	NA	NA	TRBV5-5	CASSFLTGETQYF	TGTGCCAGCAGCTTTCTGACTGGAGAGACCCAGTACTTC
TRBJ2-1	TRBD2	NA	TRBV5-4	CASSQSLSGGYKEQFF	TGTGCCAGCAGCCAGAGCCTTAGCGGGGGGTACAAGGAGCAGTTCTTC
TRBJ2-1	NA	NA	TRBV7-9	CASSTRDNYNEQFF	TGTGCCAGCAGCACCCGGGACAACTACAATGAGCAGTTCTTC
TRBJ1-4	TRBD1	NA	TRBV7-2	CASSTRQGGEKLFF	TGTGCCAGCAGCACCAGACAGGGGGGTGAAAAACTGTTTTTT
TRBJ2-2	TRBD2	NA	TRBV7-2	CASSPYGRGGTGELFF	TGTGCCAGCAGCCCATATGGACGGGGGGGCACCGGGGAGCTGTTTTTT
TRBJ1-2	NA	NA	TRBV7-2	CASSAGDYGYTF	TGTGCCAGCAGCGCCGGGGACTATGGCTACACCTTC
TRBJ1-2	NA	once	TRBV2	CASSGSAGDPNYGYTF	TGTGCCAGCAGTGGATCCGCAGGGGACCCAAACTATGGCTACACCTTC
TRBJ2-2	NA	NA	TRBV7-3	CASSLQVPTGELFF	TGTGCCAGCAGCTTACAGGTGCCCACCGGGGAGCTGTTTTTT
TRBJ2-7	TRBD2	NA	TRBV5-4	CASSLSLSGGAVYEQYF	TGTGCCAGCAGCTTAAGTCTCAGCGGGGGGGCTGTCTACGAGCAGTACTTC
TRBJ2-7	TRBD1	NA	TRBV7-2	CASSLTLRQGGYEQYF	TGTGCCAGCAGCTTAACCCTCCGACAGGGGGGGTACGAGCAGTACTTC
TRBJ1-6	NA	NA	TRBV2	CASTGDFDSPPHF	TGTGCCTCAACCGGGGATTTTGATTCACCCCCCCACTTT
TRBJ2-3	NA	few	TRBV7-9	CASSRGLESTDTQYF	TGTGCCAGCAGCCGCGGACTGGAGAGCACAGATACGCAGTATTTT
TRBJ1-6	NA	NA	TRBV2	CASTRVREGSPLHF	TGTGCCTCCACACGCGTCCGGGAAGGTTCACCCCTCCACTTT
TRBJ2-5	TRBD1	NA	TRBV15	CATSRRDRGPGETQYF	TGTGCCACCAGCAGGCGGGACAGGGGGCCCGGGGAGACCCAGTACTTC
TRBJ1-5	NA	NA	TRBV7-3	CASSLRQGNQPQHF	TGTGCCAGCAGCTTAAGGCAGGGCAATCAGCCCCAGCATTTT
TRBJ1-1	TRBD1	NA	TRBV6-6	CASRLKTGRWTEAFF	TGTGCCAGCAGGCTCAAGACAGGGAGGTGGACTGAAGCTTTCTTT
TRBJ1-2	TRBD1	NA	TRBV27	CASSPGGVHGYTF	TGTGCCAGCAGCCCAGGGGGAGTCCATGGCTACACCTTC
TRBJ2-7	TRBD1	NA	TRBV5-4	CASSRDRNEQYF	TGTGCCAGCAGCCGGGACAGGAACGAGCAGTACTTC
TRBJ2-5	NA	NA	TRBV14	CASSRRQLQETQYF	TGTGCCAGCAGCCGAAGACAGTTACAAGAGACCCAGTACTTC
TRBJ1-5	NA	NA	TRBV6-1	CASRQNQPQHF	TGTGCCAGCAGGCAGAATCAGCCCCAGCATTTT
TRBJ2-5	NA	NA	TRBV7-9	CASSPSSQETQYF	TGTGCCAGCAGCCCTTCTAGTCAAGAGACCCAGTACTTC
TRBJ2-7	TRBD2	NA	TRBV28	CASSSLSSGGGVIYEQYF	TGTGCCAGCTCCTCTTTATCATCCGGCGGGGGGGTCATCTACGAGCAGTACTTC
TRBJ1-6	NA	NA	TRBV27	CASSFIGNSPLHF	TGTGCCAGCAGTTTTATCGGGAATTCACCCCTCCACTTT
TRBJ2-7	TRBD1	once	TRBV6-6	CASSREPGQGYEQYF	TGTGCCAGCAGTCGCGAACCGGGACAGGGCTACGAGCAGTACTTC
TRBJ2-1	NA	few	TRBV19	CASSIDLDIYNEQFF	TGTGCCAGTAGTATCGATCTAGATATCTACAATGAGCAGTTCTTC
TRBJ2-3	TRBD2	few	TRBV7-6	CASSLLAAPATDTQYF	TGTGCCAGCAGCTTACTAGCGGCCCCCGCCACAGATACGCAGTATTTT
TRBJ1-5	NA	few	TRBV20-1	CSASPSPQHF	TGCAGTGCTAGTCCTTCGCCCCAGCATTTT
TRBJ2-2	TRBD1	NA	TRBV6-6	CASSKDRGWTGELFF	TGTGCCAGCAGTAAGGACAGGGGTTGGACCGGGGAGCTGTTTTTT
TRBJ2-7	NA	NA	TRBV28	CASRGRRSSYEQYF	TGTGCCAGCAGAGGGAGACGAAGCTCCTACGAGCAGTACTTC
TRBJ1-1	NA	NA	TRBV21-1	CASMGIGNTEAFF	TGTGCCAGCATGGGCATCGGGAACACTGAAGCTTTCTTT
TRBJ2-2	TRBD1	NA	TRBV5-4	CARGQGVGELFF	TGTGCCAGGGGACAGGGCGTCGGGGAGCTGTTTTTT
TRBJ2-5	NA	few	TRBV5-1	CASSLSGRGGETQYF	TGCGCCAGCAGCTTGTCGGGCCGAGGGGGAGAGACCCAGTACTTC
TRBJ2-7	TRBD1	NA	TRBV6-6	CASSFRDRGYEQYF	TGTGCCAGCAGTTTCCGGGACAGGGGTTACGAGCAGTACTTC
TRBJ2-6	NA	NA	TRBV7-9	CASSLMGRGANVLTF	TGTGCCAGCAGCTTAATGGGCAGAGGGGCCAACGTCCTGACTTTC
TRBJ1-1	NA	NA	TRBV2	CASTEIEAFF	TGTGCCAGCACCGAGATTGAAGCTTTCTTT
TRBJ2-7	NA	NA	TRBV28	CASSSFGQLRLYF	TGTGCCAGCAGTAGTTTCGGACAGCTGAGGTTGTACTTC
TRBJ1-4	TRBD1	NA	TRBV6-5	CASSYGTGLNEKLFF	TGTGCCAGCAGTTACGGGACAGGCCTTAATGAAAAACTGTTTTTT
TRBJ2-7	NA	NA	TRBV6-6	CASSYEDNSYEQYF	TGTGCCAGCAGTTACGAGGACAACTCCTACGAGCAGTACTTC
TRBJ1-3	NA	NA	TRBV28	CASSFPHRRDGNTIYF	TGTGCCAGCAGCTTTCCCCACCGACGGGATGGAAACACCATATATTTT
TRBJ2-3	NA	NA	TRBV14	CASSQRGAGTQYF	TGTGCCAGCAGCCAACGGGGGGCCGGTACGCAGTATTTT
TRBJ2-5	NA	NA	TRBV7-9	CASSPRPGRLKETQYF	TGTGCCAGCAGCCCACGACCGGGGAGGTTAAAAGAGACCCAGTACTTC
TRBJ2-3	TRBD1	NA	TRBV7-9	CASSLDRGFNQNTDTQYF	TGTGCCAGCAGCTTGGACAGGGGGTTCAATCAAAACACAGATACGCAGTATTTT
TRBJ1-1	TRBD1	NA	TRBV5-1	CASSLSRDRGMNTEAFF	TGCGCCAGCAGCCTCTCCCGGGACAGGGGTATGAACACTGAAGCTTTCTTT
TRBJ2-3	TRBD2	few	TRBV27	CASRLTQLAGSTDTQYF	TGTGCCAGCAGACTTACTCAACTAGCGGGGAGCACAGATACGCAGTATTTT
TRBJ1-6	NA	NA	TRBV2	CASSEKGTGYSPLHF	TGTGCCAGCAGTGAAAAGGGAACAGGGTATTCACCCCTCCACTTT
TRBJ2-1	TRBD2	NA	TRBV5-1	CASSLLADNEQFF	TGCGCCAGCAGCTTACTAGCGGACAATGAGCAGTTCTTC
TRBJ2-3	NA	few	TRBV10-1	CASRPYRDSNTQYF	TGCGCCAGCAGACCATACCGGGACTCAAATACGCAGTATTTT
TRBJ2-5	TRBD2	NA	TRBV9	CASSVGSSGIQETQYF	TGTGCCAGCAGCGTAGGATCTAGCGGAATACAAGAGACCCAGTACTTC
TRBJ2-7	NA	NA	TRBV6-6	CASTIRQETGEQYF	TGTGCCAGCACCATACGACAGGAAACGGGTGAGCAGTACTTC
TRBJ1-2	NA	NA	TRBV28	CASSINYGYTF	TGTGCCAGCAGTATAAACTATGGCTACACCTTC
TRBJ2-3	NA	NA	TRBV6-1	CASGGTPKQYF	TGTGCCAGCGGGGGGACCCCAAAGCAGTATTTT